What follows are 6 T cell receptor beta chains derived from one specimen sequenced in a study of T cells after yellow fever vaccination (dated by TCRdb to about 2019). Library prep was done by 5' RACE. TCRdb names Illumina HiSeq 2500 as the instrument used. TCRdb took the public reads, trimmed them with fastp at Q25, ran MiXCR for clone calling and kept in-frame beta chains. Each CDR3 protein appears once, grouped with its most common genes and DNA. The sample table records 140,000 to 150,000 distinct CDR3 sequences; under 8% of these occur just once. Of the sample, about 0.6% is held by the ten largest clones. Sample treatment or condition, as interpreted from the label and publication: live attenuated yellow fever vaccine strain. This specimen consisted of CD4+ T cells sorted from PBMCs, obtained 10 days after the yellow fever booster vaccination. The source is a man younger than 45 who received the YFV17D yellow fever vaccine.

The sample holds a few counts of this clonotype. The V and J genes are TRBV5-4 and TRBJ2-3, with TRBD1 matching over 7 bases. Germline V gene sequence: CDR1 SGHNT, CDR2 YYREEE (reference sequence). CDR3 size: 15 residues. Trimming removed 4 bases from V and 0 bases from J; junction bases left unmatched: 5. The DNA of the CDR3 is TGTGCCAGCAGCCGGGACAGTTATAGCACAGATACGCAGTATTTT. The encoded protein is CASSRDSYSTDTQYF.

This clonotype showed up many times. The CDR3 here is CSASTGLAGGPSDYEQYF. DNA for the CDR3: TGCAGTGCTAGCACGGGACTAGCGGGAGGCCCCTCCGATTACGAGCAGTACTTC. The rearrangement joins TRBV20-1 to TRBJ2-7; 15 bases are a match to TRBD2. The V gene's germline CDR1 is DFQATT and CDR2 SNEGSKA (reference sequence). CDR3 length: 18 amino acids. The junction had 13 bases not matched to a gene; V was cut back by 3 bases and J by 4 bases.

This clonotype turned up a few times. V usage is TRBV10-3 and J usage is TRBJ1-3; a weak D match, TRBD1 (6 bases). CDR1 is ENHRY, CDR2 SYGVKD, per germline. This CDR3 has 14 amino acids. Trimming removed 3 bases from V and 5 bases from J, with 11 bases in between. CDR3 in DNA: TGTGCCATCAGTGATGGGGGCCGCAGAAACACCATATATTTT. Its protein product is CAISDGGRRNTIYF.

The gene calls are TRBV30 and TRBJ2-7, with 9 bases identical to TRBD1. Germline V gives CDR1 GTSNPN, CDR2 SVGIG (reference sequence). The CDR3 extends over 15 amino acids. With 3 bases clipped from V and 6 bases from J, the junction kept 12 bases outside the gene matches. Here the CDR3 reads CAWRGPGQGSREQYF. The CDR3 DNA is TGTGCCTGGAGAGGACCGGGACAGGGTTCCCGCGAGCAGTACTTC.

The chain is built from TRBV10-3 and TRBJ2-7, with 9 bases aligning to TRBD2. V shed 10 bases, J shed 5 bases, and the junction held 12 bases outside the gene matches. This CDR3 has 14 residues. Germline CDR1 is ENHRY and CDR2 is SYGVKD. The CDR3 protein is CATIGQGLADEQYF. The CDR3, as DNA: TGTGCCACCATAGGTCAGGGACTAGCAGACGAGCAGTACTTC.

At least ten counts were recorded for this clonotype. The chain is built from TRBV29-1 and TRBJ1-1; TRBD1 matches at 12 bases. Trimming cost V 3 bases and J 5 bases; bases outside gene matches: 13. This CDR3 is 17 amino acids long. Germline V gives CDR1 SQVTM, CDR2 ANQGSEA. The CDR3 coding sequence is TGCAGCGTTGAGGCCGGGACAGGGGGCAAAGTAAGAACTGAAGCTTTCTTT. Its translation is CSVEAGTGGKVRTEAFF.